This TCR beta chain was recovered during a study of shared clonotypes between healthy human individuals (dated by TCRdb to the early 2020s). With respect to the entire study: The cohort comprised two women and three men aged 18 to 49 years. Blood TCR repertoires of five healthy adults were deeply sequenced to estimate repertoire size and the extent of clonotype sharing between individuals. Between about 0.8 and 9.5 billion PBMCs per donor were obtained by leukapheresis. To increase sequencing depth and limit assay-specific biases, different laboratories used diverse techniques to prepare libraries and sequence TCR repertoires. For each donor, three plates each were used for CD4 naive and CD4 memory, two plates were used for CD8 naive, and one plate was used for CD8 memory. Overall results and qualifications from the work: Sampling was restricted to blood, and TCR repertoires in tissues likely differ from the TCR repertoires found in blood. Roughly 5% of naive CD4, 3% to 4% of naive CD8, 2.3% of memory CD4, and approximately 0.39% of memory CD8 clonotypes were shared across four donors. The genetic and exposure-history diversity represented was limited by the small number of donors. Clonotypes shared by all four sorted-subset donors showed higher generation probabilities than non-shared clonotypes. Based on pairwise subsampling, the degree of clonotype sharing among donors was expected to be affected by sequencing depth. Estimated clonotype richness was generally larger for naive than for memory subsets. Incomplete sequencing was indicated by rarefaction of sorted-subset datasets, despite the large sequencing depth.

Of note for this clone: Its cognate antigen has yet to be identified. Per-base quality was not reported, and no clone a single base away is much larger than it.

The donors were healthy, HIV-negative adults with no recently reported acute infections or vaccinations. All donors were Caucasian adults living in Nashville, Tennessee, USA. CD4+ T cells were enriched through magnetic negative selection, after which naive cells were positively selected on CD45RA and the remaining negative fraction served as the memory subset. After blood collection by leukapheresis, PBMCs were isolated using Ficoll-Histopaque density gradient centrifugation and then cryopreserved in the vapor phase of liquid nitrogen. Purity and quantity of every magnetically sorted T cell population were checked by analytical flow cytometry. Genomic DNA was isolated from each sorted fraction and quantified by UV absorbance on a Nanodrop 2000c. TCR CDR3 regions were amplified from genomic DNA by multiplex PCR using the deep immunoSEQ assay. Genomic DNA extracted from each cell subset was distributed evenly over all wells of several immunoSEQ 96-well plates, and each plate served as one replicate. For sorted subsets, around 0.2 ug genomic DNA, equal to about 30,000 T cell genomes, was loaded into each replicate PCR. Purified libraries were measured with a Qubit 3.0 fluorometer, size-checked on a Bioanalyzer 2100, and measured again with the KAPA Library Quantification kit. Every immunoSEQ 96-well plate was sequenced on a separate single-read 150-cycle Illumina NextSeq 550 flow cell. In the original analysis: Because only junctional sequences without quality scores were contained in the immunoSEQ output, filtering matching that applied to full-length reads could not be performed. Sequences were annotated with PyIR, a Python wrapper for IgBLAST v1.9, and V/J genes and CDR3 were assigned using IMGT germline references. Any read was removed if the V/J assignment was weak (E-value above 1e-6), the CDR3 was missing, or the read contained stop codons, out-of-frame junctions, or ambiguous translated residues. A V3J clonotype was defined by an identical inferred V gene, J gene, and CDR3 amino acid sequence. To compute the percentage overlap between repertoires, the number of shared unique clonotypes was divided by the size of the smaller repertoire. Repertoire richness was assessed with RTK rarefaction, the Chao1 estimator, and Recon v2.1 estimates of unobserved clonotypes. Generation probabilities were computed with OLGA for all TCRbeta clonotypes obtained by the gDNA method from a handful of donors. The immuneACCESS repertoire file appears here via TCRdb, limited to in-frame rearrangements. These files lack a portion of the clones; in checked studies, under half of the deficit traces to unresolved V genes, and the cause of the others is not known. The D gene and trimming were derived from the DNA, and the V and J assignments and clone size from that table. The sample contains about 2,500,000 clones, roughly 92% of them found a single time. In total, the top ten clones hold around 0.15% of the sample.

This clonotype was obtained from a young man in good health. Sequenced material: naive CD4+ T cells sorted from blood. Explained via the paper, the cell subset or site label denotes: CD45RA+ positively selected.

The DNA sequence is given as TGTGCCAGCAGCTTAGCCCTCGGAGGCCCTGGGGCCAACGTCCTGACTTTC. The resulting protein is CASSLALGGPGANVLTF. The V gene is TRBV7-2 and the J gene is TRBJ2-6, with TRBD2 perhaps the D gene, on 5 matching bases. The CDR3 numbers 17 residues from cysteine through phenylalanine. CDR3 DNA is the only sequence kept; it has 51 bases, read in frame from the first base. CDR1 is given as SGHTA and CDR2 as FQGNSA, both from the germline V gene. Between the V and J ends, shortened by 0 bases and 2 bases respectively, the junction contains 11 bases.